This T cell receptor beta chain was captured by sequencing in a study of spatial heterogeneity in lung cancer. About the study: Matched bulk RNA-seq gave a T cell module score that correlated strongly with tumor-region TCR transcript counts.

General observations from the study: Mutation counts in tumors were tracked by counts of expanded intratumoral alpha and beta TCRs. Counts for ubiquitous and regional expanded TCRs went along with ubiquitous and regional nonsynonymous mutations, respectively.

Deletions cut 5 bases from V and 2 bases from J, with 9 bases between. Germline loops: CDR1 MNHEY, CDR2 SVGAGI. The CDR3 is 13 amino acids. Time point defined: sample taken at primary tumor resection. The authors sequenced whole RNA from tumor, nontumor lung or frozen PBMC without sorting. TCRdb re-called the 5' RACE reads through MiXCR, storing one row per CDR3 protein. Of 5,400 or so distinct CDR3 sequences in the sample, 6% to 8.5% were seen once. By its share, this clonotype is medium-sized. What it binds is not known. Material: lung tumor tissue, obtained at surgery. This chain links TRBV6-5 with TRBJ1-2; D gene unclear. The receptor comes from a male donor with early-stage non-small cell lung cancer. Here the CDR3 DNA reads TGTGCCAGCAGTCTAGACGGAAACTATGGCTACACCTTC. Its protein is CASSLDGNYGYTF.